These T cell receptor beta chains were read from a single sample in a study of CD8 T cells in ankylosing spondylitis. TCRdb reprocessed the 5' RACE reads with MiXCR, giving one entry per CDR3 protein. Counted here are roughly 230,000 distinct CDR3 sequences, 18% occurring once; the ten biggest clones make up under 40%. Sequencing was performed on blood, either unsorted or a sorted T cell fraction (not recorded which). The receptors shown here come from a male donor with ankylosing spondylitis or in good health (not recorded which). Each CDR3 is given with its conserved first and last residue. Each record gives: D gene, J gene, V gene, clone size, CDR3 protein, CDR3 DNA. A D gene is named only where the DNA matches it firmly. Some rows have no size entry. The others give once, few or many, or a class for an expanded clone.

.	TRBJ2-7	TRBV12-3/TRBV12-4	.	CASSLAWGYEQYF	TGTGCCAGCAGTTTAGCGTGGGGCTACGAGCAGTACTTC
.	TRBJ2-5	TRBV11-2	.	CASSLDYNPTWETQYF	TGTGCCAGCAGCTTAGATTATAACCCCACGTGGGAGACCCAGTACTTC
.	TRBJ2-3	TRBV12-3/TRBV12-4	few	CASSLARGDTQYF	TGTGCCAGCAGTTTAGCGCGGGGAGATACGCAGTATTTT
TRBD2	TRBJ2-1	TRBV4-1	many	CASSQVPGGLAAYNEQFF	TGCGCCAGCAGCCAAGTCCCGGGCGGGCTAGCGGCCTACAATGAGCAGTTCTTC
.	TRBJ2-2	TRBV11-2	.	CASSLGFAGELFF	TGTGCCAGCAGCTTAGGTTTCGCCGGGGAGCTGTTTTTT
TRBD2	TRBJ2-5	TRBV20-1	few	CSAREGLRLRETQYF	TGCAGTGCTAGAGAGGGACTACGCCTACGAGAGACCCAGTACTTC
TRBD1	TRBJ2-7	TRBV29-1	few	CSVGQLGSYEQYF	TGCAGCGTGGGACAGCTGGGGTCCTACGAGCAGTACTTC
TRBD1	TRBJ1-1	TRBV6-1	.	CASRETGLNTEAFF	TGTGCCAGCAGAGAGACAGGGCTGAACACTGAAGCTTTCTTT
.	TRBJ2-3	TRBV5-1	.	CASSFEGVPPSTDTQYF	TGCGCCAGCAGCTTTGAGGGGGTACCCCCTAGCACAGATACGCAGTATTTT
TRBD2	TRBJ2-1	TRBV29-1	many	CSVRGGYNEQFF	TGCAGCGTGCGCGGGGGGTACAATGAGCAGTTCTTC
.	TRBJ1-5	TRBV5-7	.	CASIFRQVVTCTDGKKDQPQHF	TGTGCCAGCATCTTCCGACAGGTGGTAACTTGCACCGATGGTAAAAAGGATCAGCCCCAGCATTTT
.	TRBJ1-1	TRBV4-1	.	CASSQDINTEAFF	TGCGCCAGCAGCCAAGACATTAACACTGAAGCTTTCTTT
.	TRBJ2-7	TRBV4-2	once	CASSQDPAGVGSYEQYF	TGTGCCAGCAGCCAAGATCCGGCAGGAGTCGGCTCCTACGAGCAGTACTTC
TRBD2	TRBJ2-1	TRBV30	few	CATLVAGRYNEQFF	TGTGCCACTTTGGTAGCGGGCCGCTACAATGAGCAGTTCTTC